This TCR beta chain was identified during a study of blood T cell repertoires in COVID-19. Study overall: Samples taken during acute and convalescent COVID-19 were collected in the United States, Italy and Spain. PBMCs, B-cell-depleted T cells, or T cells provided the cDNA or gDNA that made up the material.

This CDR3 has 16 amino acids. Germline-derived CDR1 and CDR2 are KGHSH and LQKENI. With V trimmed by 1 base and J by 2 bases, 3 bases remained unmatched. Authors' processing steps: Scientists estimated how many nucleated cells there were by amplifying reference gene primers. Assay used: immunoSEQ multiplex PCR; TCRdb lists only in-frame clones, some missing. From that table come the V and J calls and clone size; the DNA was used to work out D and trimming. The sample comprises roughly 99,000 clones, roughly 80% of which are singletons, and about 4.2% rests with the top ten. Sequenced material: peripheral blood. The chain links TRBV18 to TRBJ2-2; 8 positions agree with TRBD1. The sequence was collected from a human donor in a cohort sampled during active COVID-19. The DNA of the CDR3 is TGTGCCAGCTCACCACGACAGGGGCTCAACACCGGGGAGCTGTTTTTT. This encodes CASSPRQGLNTGELFF. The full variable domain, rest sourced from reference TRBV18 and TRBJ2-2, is NAGVMQNPRHLVRRRGQEARLRCSPMKGHSHVYWYRQLPEEGLKFMVYLQKENIIDESGMPKERFSAEFPKEGPSILRIQQVVRGDSAAYFCASSPRQGLNTGELFFGEGSRLTVL.